The 21 T cell receptor beta chains listed next were all sequenced from one sample in a study of blood T cell repertoires in COVID-19. This table comes from immunoSEQ multiplex PCR, and its TCRdb copy is limited to in-frame clones, with some not included. The sample consists of about 200,000 clones, 82% of them appearing once. The sequenced sample was PBMCs or T cells enriched from blood (not recorded which). The receptors originated from a middle-aged man who had recovered from COVID-19.

The chain links TRBV5-4 to TRBJ2-3, with 10 positions matching TRBD2. V was clipped by 4 bases and J by 1 base; unmatched bases: 9. The CDR3 contains 17 residues. Germline V gene lookup returns CDR1 SGHNT and CDR2 YYREEE (reference sequence). The CDR3 nucleotides are TGTGCCAGCAGCCAGCGGATAGCGGGAGGCGGCACAGATACGCAGTATTTT. Amino acid sequence: CASSQRIAGGGTDTQYF.

This clone was observed a few times. The rearrangement links TRBV27 to TRBJ2-1; D might be TRBD2 (5 bases). CDR1 is MNHEY and CDR2 is SMNVEV in the germline V gene (reference sequence). This CDR3 is 13 amino acids long. Trimming stripped 5 bases from V and 4 bases from J, with 9 bases between. CDR3 sequence (DNA): TGTGCCAGCAGTAACGGGAATTACAATGAGCAGTTCTTC. The encoded protein is CASSNGNYNEQFF.

This clone appeared once. The chain uses TRBV4-3 and TRBJ2-4; tentatively, D is TRBD1 (6 bases). The CDR3 extends over 16 amino acids. V gave up 0 bases and J gave up 0 bases, with 9 bases separating them. Germline V gene data show CDR1 as LGHNA and CDR2 as YSLEER. The CDR3 loop is CASSQDPGVAKNIQYF. The CDR3 region has the DNA TGCGCCAGCAGCCAAGATCCAGGGGTAGCCAAAAACATTCAGTACTTC.

In its sample, this clone was seen once. The chain recombines TRBV29-1 with TRBJ2-1; TRBD1 agrees at 8 bases. Germline values: CDR1 SQVTM, CDR2 ANQGSEA. V lost 7 bases to trimming and J lost 6 bases; unmatched junction nucleotides: 8. This CDR3 has 13 residues. The DNA for the CDR3 is TGCAGCGCAAGCCAGACAGGGGTCAATGAGCAGTTCTTC. This sequence encodes CSASQTGVNEQFF.

This clone came up a few times. The V gene is TRBV27, the J gene TRBJ2-7, with TRBD1 identical over 7 bases. This CDR3 has 13 residues. Trimming took 7 bases from V and 1 from J; bases not matched to a gene: 4. CDR1 is MNHEY, CDR2 SMNVEV, per germline (reference sequence). The CDR3 nucleotides read TGTGCCAGCATTCAGGGGGAATCCTACGAGCAGTACTTC. Amino acid sequence: CASIQGESYEQYF.

The chain combines TRBV6-5 with TRBJ2-3; 11 bases agree with TRBD2. The CDR3 length is 14 residues. V shed 2 bases, J shed 10 bases, and the junction held 5 bases outside the gene matches. CDR1 is MNHEY and CDR2 is SVGAGI in the germline V gene. The CDR3 region has the DNA TGTGCCAGCAGTTACGGGCTAGCGGGAGGTTCGCAGTATTTT. This translates into CASSYGLAGGSQYF.

This clone came up a few times. The chain recombines TRBV2 with TRBJ2-7, with 7 bases matching TRBD1. CDR3 length equals 13 residues. Trimming cost V 9 bases and J 3 bases; bases outside gene matches: 8. In germline, CDR1 is SNHLY, CDR2 FYNNEI. CDR3 amino acids: CASIRDRNYEQYV. The CDR3 coding sequence is TGTGCCAGTATTCGGGACAGAAACTACGAGCAGTACGTC.

This chain links TRBV12-5 with TRBJ2-7; 7 bases agree with TRBD1. The CDR3 loop spans 13 amino acids. With 1 base clipped from V and 4 bases from J, the junction kept 1 base outside the gene matches. Germline V gene lookup returns CDR1 LGHNT and CDR2 FRNRAP. The CDR3 reads CASGLGRGYEQYF. As DNA, the CDR3 is TGTGCTAGTGGTTTGGGCAGGGGGTACGAGCAGTACTTC.

The V call is TRBV7-8, the J call TRBJ1-6; 7 nucleotides line up with TRBD1. V shed 6 bases, J shed 6 bases, and the junction held 8 bases outside the gene matches. Germline V lookup: CDR1 SGHVS, CDR2 FQNEAQ. The CDR3 runs to 15 residues. CDR3 loop: CASSIQGVGNSPLHF. The CDR3 nucleotides are TGTGCCAGCAGTATCCAGGGGGTTGGTAATTCACCCCTCCACTTT.

The chain employs TRBV28 and TRBJ2-7; tentative D call: TRBD1 (6 bases). The CDR3 has 15 amino acids. Between the trimmed V and J ends, which lost 6 bases and 3 bases, there was a span of 18 bases. CDR1 is MDHEN and CDR2 is SYDVKM in the germline V gene. The CDR3 DNA sequence: TGTGCCAGCAGGACCCTCGGGCAGGGGAACTACGAGCAGTACTTC. This sequence encodes CASRTLGQGNYEQYF. The full variable domain, rest sourced from reference TRBV28 and TRBJ2-7, is DVKVTQSSRYLVKRTGEKVFLECVQDMDHENMFWYRQDPGLGLRLIYFSYDVKMKEKGDIPEGYSVSREKKERFSLILESASTNQTSMYLCASRTLGQGNYEQYFGPGTRLTVT.

This clone has a handful of counts. The gene calls are TRBV5-6 and TRBJ2-7; TRBD2 agrees at 16 bases. CDR1 SGHDT and CDR2 YYEEEE come from the germline V gene. The junction had 7 bases not matched to a gene; V was cut back by 4 bases and J by 0 bases. The CDR3 has 18 amino acids. The CDR3 DNA is TGTGCCAGCAGCACCATGGGACTAGCGGGAGGGAGCTCCTACGAGCAGTACGTC. It is translated as CASSTMGLAGGSSYEQYV.

The V call is TRBV19, the J call TRBJ2-2, with a weak D call TRBD2 (7 bases). V lost 9 bases and J 7 bases, leaving 21 bases between the germline ends. The germline CDR1 and CDR2 sequences are LNHDA and SQIVND (reference sequence). The CDR3 has 15 amino acids. CDR3 sequence reads: CASRGGGWDGGELFF. The CDR3 DNA follows: TGTGCCAGCCGAGGGGGGGGCTGGGACGGCGGGGAGCTGTTTTTT.

This clone was counted a single time. The chain carries TRBV15 and TRBJ1-5; D gene ambiguous. Germline-derived CDR1 and CDR2 are LNHNV and YYDKDF (reference sequence). V lost 3 bases and J 0 bases, leaving 9 bases between the germline ends. There are 15 residues in the CDR3. The chain's CDR3 is CATSSRVVSNQPQHF. DNA for the CDR3: TGTGCCACCAGCAGCCGGGTCGTTAGCAATCAGCCCCAGCATTTT.

This sequence joins TRBV15 and TRBJ1-5; D not resolved. V lost 1 base and J lost 4, with 2 bases in between. This CDR3 region has 12 residues. Germline assignment: CDR1 LNHNV and CDR2 YYDKDF (reference sequence). This CDR3 is CATSRVNQPQHF. CDR3 in DNA: TGTGCCACCAGCAGAGTAAATCAGCCCCAGCATTTT.

The chain employs TRBV4-3 and TRBJ1-5; 8 nucleotides match TRBD1. Germline V gives CDR1 LGHNA, CDR2 YSLEER. The CDR3 extends over 15 amino acids. Trimming took 0 bases from V and 7 from J; bases not matched to a gene: 5. CDR3: CASSQDQGAGQPQHF. The CDR3 nucleotides are TGCGCCAGCAGCCAAGACCAGGGGGCAGGACAGCCCCAGCATTTT.

On this clone itself: Other nucleotide sequences in the sample specify the same CDR3. V gene TRBV7-2 combines with J gene TRBJ1-2; possible D gene TRBD1, 6 bases. The CDR3 is 13 residues long. V dropped 5 bases and J dropped 2 bases, with 9 bases sitting between them. From germline, CDR1 is SGHTA and CDR2 FQGNSA. The CDR3 here is CASSPDRNYGYTF. The DNA for the CDR3 is TGTGCCAGCAGCCCGGACAGAAACTATGGCTACACCTTC.

This sequence joins TRBV7-8 and TRBJ2-2; D unresolved. There are 13 residues in the CDR3. The germline CDR1 and CDR2 sequences are SGHVS and FQNEAQ. Trimming cost V 5 bases and J 8 bases, with 12 bases left between them. CDR3 coding DNA: TGTGCCAGCAGCCAAAACCCGAGGGGGGAGCTGTTTTTT. Translated, it gives CASSQNPRGELFF.

V usage is TRBV7-3 and J usage is TRBJ2-7, with D maybe TRBD1 (6 bases). The germline CDR1 and CDR2 sequences are SGHTA and FQGTGA. V lost 3 bases and J lost 4, with 16 bases in between. The CDR3 sequence is 15 residues long. CDR3: CASSFYPGHEYEQYF. CDR3 coding DNA: TGTGCCAGCAGCTTCTACCCGGGACATGAGTACGAGCAGTACTTC. Full variable domain (remainder filled in from reference TRBV7-3 and TRBJ2-7): GAGVSQTPSNKVTEKGKYVELRCDPISGHTALYWYRQSLGQGPEFLIYFQGTGAADDSGLPNDRFFAVRPEGSVSTLKIQRTERGDSAVYLCASSFYPGHEYEQYFGPGTRLTVT.

The rearrangement joins TRBV5-1 to TRBJ2-3, with 10 bases fitting TRBD2. Trimming cost V 4 bases and J 6 bases; bases outside gene matches: 8. Germline loops: CDR1 SGHRS, CDR2 YFSETQ. CDR3 length equals 15 residues. The CDR3 is CASSATGTSEDTQYF. In nucleotides, the CDR3 is TGCGCCAGCAGCGCAACCGGGACTAGCGAGGATACGCAGTATTTT.

This chain connects TRBV7-2 to TRBJ2-6; no firm D call. V lost 3 bases and J lost 0, with 6 bases in between. This CDR3 has 15 amino acids. CDR1 SGHTA and CDR2 FQGNSA come from the germline V gene. In nucleotides, the CDR3 is TGTGCCAGCAGCTTTCCCCTCTCTGGGGCCAACGTCCTGACTTTC. Translation: CASSFPLSGANVLTF.

The chain links TRBV28 to TRBJ2-2, with 7 bases matching TRBD2. The CDR3 extends over 13 amino acids. CDR1 MDHEN and CDR2 SYDVKM come from the germline V gene. Losses at the gene ends were 4 bases for V and 5 bases for J; bases not matched to a gene: 1. CDR3: CASSSGLTGELFF. The CDR3 DNA sequence: TGTGCCAGCAGTTCGGGACTAACCGGGGAGCTGTTTTTT.